This TCR beta chain was found in a study of response to subunit inactivated influenza vaccine. This clonotype has a handful of counts. The antigen is not known. Deletions cut 5 bases from V and 6 bases from J, with 19 bases between. The CDR3 consists of 14 residues. Germline V gene lookup returns CDR1 SQVTM and CDR2 ANQGSEA. Each CDR3 protein gets one entry after TCRdb re-called the RT-PCR reads with MiXCR. The repertoire holds 500,000 to 750,000 distinct CDR3 sequences, approximately 14% seen once, with over 8.5% in the top ten. Study results and caveats: A suggestion made by the authors is that each seasonal influenza vaccination recruits few new T cells.

The specimen was PBMCs from blood, collected 11 to 12 days after vaccination. The chain employs TRBV29-1 and TRBJ2-5; the D call may be TRBD1 or TRBD2 (6 bases each). The TCR originated in a man aged 45-65 years who received an inactivated influenza vaccine. CDR3 in DNA: TGCAGCGTTCGTGAGGGGGGCGGGGAGCAGACCCAGTACTTC. It specifies CSVREGGGEQTQYF.